Only a few counts were recorded for the clone carrying this T cell receptor beta chain. This sample was taken from a study of blood T cell repertoires in COVID-19. Study summary: The analysed material was cDNA or gDNA that came from T cells, B-cell-depleted T cells, or PBMCs.

The CDR3 extends over 14 amino acids. CDR1 and CDR2 from the germline V gene are MNHEY and SMNVEV (reference sequence). The V gene end was trimmed by 6 bases and the J gene end by 0 bases; junction bases not matched to a gene: 4. This table comes from immunoSEQ multiplex PCR, and its TCRdb copy is limited to in-frame clones, with some not included. The table has roughly 330,000 clones, about 82% seen once. The clonotype comes from a woman between 45 and 65 years old with acute or convalescent COVID-19. This chain joins TRBV27 and TRBJ1-1, with TRBD1 matching over 7 bases. Specimen: peripheral blood. CDR3 loop: CASRTGQLNTEAFF. CDR3 nucleotides: TGTGCCAGCAGGACGGGACAGCTGAACACTGAAGCTTTCTTT.